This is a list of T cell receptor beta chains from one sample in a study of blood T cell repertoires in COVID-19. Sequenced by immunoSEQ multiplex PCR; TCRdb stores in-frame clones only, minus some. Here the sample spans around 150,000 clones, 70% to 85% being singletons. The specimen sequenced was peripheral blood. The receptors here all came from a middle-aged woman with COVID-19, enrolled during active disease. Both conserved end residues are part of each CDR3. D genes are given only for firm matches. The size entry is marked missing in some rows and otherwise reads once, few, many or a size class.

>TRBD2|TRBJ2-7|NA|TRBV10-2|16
TGCGCCAGCAGTGAGGTAGGCGGACTAGAGTCGTTCGAGCAGTACTTC
CASSEVGGLESFEQYF
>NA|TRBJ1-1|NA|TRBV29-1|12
TGCAGCGTTGTGGCAGGGGACACTGAAGCTTTCTTT
CSVVAGDTEAFF
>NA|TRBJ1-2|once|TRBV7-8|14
TGTGCCAGCAGATTAGCAGGCGGAGGACATGGCTACACCTTC
CASRLAGGGHGYTF
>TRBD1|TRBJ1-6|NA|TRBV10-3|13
TGTGCCATCCGGGACAGGGTTAGTTCACCCCTCCACTTT
CAIRDRVSSPLHF
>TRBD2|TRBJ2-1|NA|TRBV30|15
TGTGCCTGGAGTAAAAACCGGGACTACCACAATGAGCAGTTCTTC
CAWSKNRDYHNEQFF
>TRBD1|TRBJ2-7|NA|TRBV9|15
TGTGCCAGCAGCGCCGGGACAGGGGAAATCCGCGAGCAGTACTTC
CASSAGTGEIREQYF
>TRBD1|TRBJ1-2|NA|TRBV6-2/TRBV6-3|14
TGTGCCAGCAGTTACTCCGGGACAGGGTTTCGCTACACCTTC
CASSYSGTGFRYTF
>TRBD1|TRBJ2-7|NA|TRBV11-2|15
TGTGCCAGCAGCTTATACGGACAGGGGTCATACGAGCAGTACTTC
CASSLYGQGSYEQYF
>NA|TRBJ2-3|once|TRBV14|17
TGTGCCAGCAGCCAAGTCAACTCACAGACCGTCACAGATACGCAGTATTTT
CASSQVNSQTVTDTQYF
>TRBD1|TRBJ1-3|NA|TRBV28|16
TGTGCCAGCAGCGAGAGGACAGGGCTAAGTGGAAACACCATATATTTT
CASSERTGLSGNTIYF
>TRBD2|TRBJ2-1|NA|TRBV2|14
TGTGCCACCGATAGGAATTTAGCGGGCAATGAGCAGTTCTTC
CATDRNLAGNEQFF
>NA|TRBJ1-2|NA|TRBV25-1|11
TGTGCCAGCACAGGGGCTTTTGGCTACACCTTC
CASTGAFGYTF
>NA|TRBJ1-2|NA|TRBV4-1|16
TGCGCCAGCAGCCAAGATTTCGACACCGGGGGGTCTGGCTACACCTTC
CASSQDFDTGGSGYTF
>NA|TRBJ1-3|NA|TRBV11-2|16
TGTGCCAGCAGCTCGCCCCAGGGTCTTCGTGGAAACACCATATATTTT
CASSSPQGLRGNTIYF
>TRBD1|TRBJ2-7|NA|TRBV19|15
TGTGCCAGTAGTATAGCCCCAGGGGGAGTATACGAGCAGTACTTC
CASSIAPGGVYEQYF